This T cell receptor beta chain comes out of a study of radiotherapy plus CTLA-4 blockade in lung cancer. Overall study context: Disease control reached about 28%, with objective responses in 15% to 20%.

Worth noting for this clone: Its cognate antigen is unknown.

Notes on the study in general: Radiotherapy was combined with ipilimumab, and tumor-derived TCR clones then expanded in blood. With interferon-beta, early dynamics of blood T cell clones were reported to best predict response.

The CDR3 sequence is 15 residues long. CDR1 and CDR2 (germline): LNHDA, SQIVND (reference sequence). V lost 3 bases to trimming and J lost 2 bases, with 12 bases between them. Sequencing used immunoSEQ multiplex PCR; TCRdb keeps in-frame clones, though not all of them. This sample has roughly 3,000 clones, with about 80% found just once. The chain links TRBV19 to TRBJ2-3, with D perhaps given as TRBD1 or TRBD2 (6 bases each). The TCR originated in a human donor with non-small cell lung cancer that progressed on radiotherapy plus ipilimumab. Source: tumor tissue, taken from a patient treated with radiotherapy plus ipilimumab. Written as DNA, the CDR3 is TGTGCCAGTAGTATGGGGGGCTACTCCACAGATACGCAGTATTTT. Its protein product is CASSMGGYSTDTQYF.